This T cell receptor (beta chain) was observed in a study of T-cell reconstitution after alpha-beta-depleted transplantation in children. Unique molecular identifiers were incorporated during preparation of the TCRbeta library. Each CDR3 protein is one row after TCRdb ran MiXCR on the PCR reads. This table holds about 610,000 distinct CDR3 sequences, roughly a tenth found once. Germline values: CDR1 SGHRS, CDR2 YFSETQ. The CDR3 has 14 residues. V trimming: 2 bases; J trimming: 8 bases; junction bases outside the gene matches: 3. The receptor was derived from a human donor who donated a stem cell graft to a child with acute myeloid leukemia. Here the sequenced sample was PBMCs from the stem cell graft donor, taken from the stem cell graft. The chain combines TRBV5-1 with TRBJ2-1; 11 nucleotides line up with TRBD2. The CDR3 sequence is CASSFTSGGYEQFF. CDR3 nucleotides: TGCGCCAGCAGCTTTACTAGCGGGGGCTATGAGCAGTTCTTC.